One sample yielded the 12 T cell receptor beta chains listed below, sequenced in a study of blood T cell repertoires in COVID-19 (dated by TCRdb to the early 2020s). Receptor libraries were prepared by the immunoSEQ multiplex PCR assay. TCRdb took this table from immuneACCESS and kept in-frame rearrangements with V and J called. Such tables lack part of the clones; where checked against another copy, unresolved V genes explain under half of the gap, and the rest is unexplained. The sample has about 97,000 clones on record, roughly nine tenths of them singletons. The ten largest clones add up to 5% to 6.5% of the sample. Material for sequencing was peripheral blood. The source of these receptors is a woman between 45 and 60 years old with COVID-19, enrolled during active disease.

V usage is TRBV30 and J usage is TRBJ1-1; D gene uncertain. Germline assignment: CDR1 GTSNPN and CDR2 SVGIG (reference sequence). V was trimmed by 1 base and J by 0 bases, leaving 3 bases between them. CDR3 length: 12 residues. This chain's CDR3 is CAWSAVNTEAFF. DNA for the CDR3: TGTGCCTGGAGTGCGGTGAACACTGAAGCTTTCTTT.

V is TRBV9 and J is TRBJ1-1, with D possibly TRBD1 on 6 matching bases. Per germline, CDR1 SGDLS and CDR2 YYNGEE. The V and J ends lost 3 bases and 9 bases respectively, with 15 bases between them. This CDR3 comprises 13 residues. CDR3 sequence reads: CASSGGLGSQAFF. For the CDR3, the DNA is TGTGCCAGCAGCGGGGGGCTGGGGTCTCAAGCTTTCTTT.

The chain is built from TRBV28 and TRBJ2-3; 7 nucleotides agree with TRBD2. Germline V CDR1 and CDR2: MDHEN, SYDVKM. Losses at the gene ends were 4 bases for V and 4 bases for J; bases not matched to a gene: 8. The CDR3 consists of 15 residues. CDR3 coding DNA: TGTGCCAGCAGTTCTGGGACTATAGTATCAGATACGCAGTATTTT. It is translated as CASSSGTIVSDTQYF.

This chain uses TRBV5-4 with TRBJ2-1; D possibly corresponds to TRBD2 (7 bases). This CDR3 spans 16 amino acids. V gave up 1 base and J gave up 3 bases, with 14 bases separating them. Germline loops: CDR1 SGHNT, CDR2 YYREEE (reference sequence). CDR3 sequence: CASSLFEGGIYNEQFF. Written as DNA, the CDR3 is TGTGCCAGCAGCTTGTTTGAGGGGGGGATCTACAATGAGCAGTTCTTC.

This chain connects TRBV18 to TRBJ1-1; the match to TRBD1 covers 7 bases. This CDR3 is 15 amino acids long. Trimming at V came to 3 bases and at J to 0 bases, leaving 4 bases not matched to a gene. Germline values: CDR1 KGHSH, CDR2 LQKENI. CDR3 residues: CASSPAGGMNTEAFF. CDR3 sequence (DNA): TGTGCCAGCTCACCGGCAGGGGGTATGAACACTGAAGCTTTCTTT. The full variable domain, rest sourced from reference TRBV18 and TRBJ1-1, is NAGVMQNPRHLVRRRGQEARLRCSPMKGHSHVYWYRQLPEEGLKFMVYLQKENIIDESGMPKERFSAEFPKEGPSILRIQQVVRGDSAAYFCASSPAGGMNTEAFFGQGTRLTVV.

CDR3 bases: TGTGCCAGCAGCCAAGACCCTAGCGGGGCCAATGAGCAGTTCTTC. Translation: CASSQDPSGANEQFF. The chain couples TRBV4-2 to TRBJ2-1; 9 bases are shared with TRBD2. Germline CDR1 reads LGHNA; CDR2 reads YNFKEQ. CDR3 length: 15 amino acids. The trim removed 0 bases at V and 6 bases at J, leaving 3 bases unmatched.

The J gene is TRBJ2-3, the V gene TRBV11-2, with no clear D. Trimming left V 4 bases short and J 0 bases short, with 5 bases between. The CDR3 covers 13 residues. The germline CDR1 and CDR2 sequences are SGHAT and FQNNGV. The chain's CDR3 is CASSSSSTDTQYF. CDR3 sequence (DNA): TGTGCCAGCAGCTCCTCTAGCACAGATACGCAGTATTTT.

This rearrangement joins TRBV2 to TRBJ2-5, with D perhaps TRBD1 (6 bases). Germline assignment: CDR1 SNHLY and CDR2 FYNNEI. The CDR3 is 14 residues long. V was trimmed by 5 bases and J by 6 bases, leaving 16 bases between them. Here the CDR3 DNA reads TGTGCCAGCAGTCCCCAGGGACAACGACAGACCCAGTACTTC. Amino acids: CASSPQGQRQTQYF.

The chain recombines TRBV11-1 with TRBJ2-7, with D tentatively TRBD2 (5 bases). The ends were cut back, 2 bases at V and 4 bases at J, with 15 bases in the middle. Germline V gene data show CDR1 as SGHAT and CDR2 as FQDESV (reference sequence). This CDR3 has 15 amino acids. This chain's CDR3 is CASSLTASRGYEQYF. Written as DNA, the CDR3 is TGTGCCAGCAGCTTAACAGCCAGTCGGGGTTACGAGCAGTACTTC.

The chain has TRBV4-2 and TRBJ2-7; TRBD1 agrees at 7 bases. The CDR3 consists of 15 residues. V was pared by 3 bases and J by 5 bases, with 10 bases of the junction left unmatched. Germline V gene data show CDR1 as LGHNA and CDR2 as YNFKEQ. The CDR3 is CASSQSGTEADEQYF. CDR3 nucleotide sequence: TGTGCCAGCAGCCAGTCCGGGACAGAAGCCGACGAGCAGTACTTC.

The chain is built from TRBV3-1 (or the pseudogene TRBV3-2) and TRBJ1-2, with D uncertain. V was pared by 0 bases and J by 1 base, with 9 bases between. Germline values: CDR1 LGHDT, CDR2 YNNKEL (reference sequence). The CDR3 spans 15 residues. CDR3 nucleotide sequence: TGTGCCAGCAGCCAAGACGGGATAATTAACTATGGCTACACCTTC. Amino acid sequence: CASSQDGIINYGYTF.

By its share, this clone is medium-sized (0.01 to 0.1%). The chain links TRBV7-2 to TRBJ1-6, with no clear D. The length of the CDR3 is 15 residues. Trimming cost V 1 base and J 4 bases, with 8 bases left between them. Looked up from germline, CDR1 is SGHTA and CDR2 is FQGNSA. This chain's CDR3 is CASSLVEGYNSPLHF. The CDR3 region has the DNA TGTGCCAGCAGCTTAGTCGAGGGTTATAATTCACCCCTCCACTTT.